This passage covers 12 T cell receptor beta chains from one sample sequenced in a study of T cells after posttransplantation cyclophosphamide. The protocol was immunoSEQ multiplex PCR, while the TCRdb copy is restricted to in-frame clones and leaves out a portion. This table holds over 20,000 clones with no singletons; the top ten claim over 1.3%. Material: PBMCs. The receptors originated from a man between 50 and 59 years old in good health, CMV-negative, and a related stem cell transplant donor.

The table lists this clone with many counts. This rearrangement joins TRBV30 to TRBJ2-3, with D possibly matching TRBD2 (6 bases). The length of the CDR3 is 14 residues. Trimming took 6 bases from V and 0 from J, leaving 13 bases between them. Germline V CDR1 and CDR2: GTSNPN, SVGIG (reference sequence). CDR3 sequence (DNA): TGTGCCTGCCCAGCGGGTCCTAGCACAGATACGCAGTATTTT. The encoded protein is CACPAGPSTDTQYF.

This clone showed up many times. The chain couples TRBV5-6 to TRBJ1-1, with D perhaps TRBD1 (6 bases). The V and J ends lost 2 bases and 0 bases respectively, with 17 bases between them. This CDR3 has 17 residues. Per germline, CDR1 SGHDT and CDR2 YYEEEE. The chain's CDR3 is CASSLLTGGFMNTEAFF. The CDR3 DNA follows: TGTGCCAGCAGCTTACTGACAGGCGGGTTCATGAACACTGAAGCTTTCTTT.

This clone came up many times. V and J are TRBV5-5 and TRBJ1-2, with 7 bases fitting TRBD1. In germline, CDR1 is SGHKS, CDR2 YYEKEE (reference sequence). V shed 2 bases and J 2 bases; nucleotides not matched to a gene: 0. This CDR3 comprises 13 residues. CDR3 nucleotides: TGTGCCAGCAGCTTACAGGGGAACTATGGCTACACCTTC. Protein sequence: CASSLQGNYGYTF.

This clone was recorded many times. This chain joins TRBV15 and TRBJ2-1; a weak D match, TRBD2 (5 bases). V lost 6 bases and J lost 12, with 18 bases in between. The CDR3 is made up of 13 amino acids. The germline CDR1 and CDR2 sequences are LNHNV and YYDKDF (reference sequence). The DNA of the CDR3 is TGTGCCACCAGTTTCCTGAGCGGTGACGGGCAGTTCTTC. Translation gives CATSFLSGDGQFF.

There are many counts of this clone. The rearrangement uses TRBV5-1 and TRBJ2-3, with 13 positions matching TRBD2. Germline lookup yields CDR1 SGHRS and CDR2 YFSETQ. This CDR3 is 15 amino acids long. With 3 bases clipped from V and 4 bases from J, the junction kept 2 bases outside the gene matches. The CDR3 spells CASSWTSGSPDTQYF. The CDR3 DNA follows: TGCGCCAGCAGCTGGACTAGCGGGAGTCCAGATACGCAGTATTTT.

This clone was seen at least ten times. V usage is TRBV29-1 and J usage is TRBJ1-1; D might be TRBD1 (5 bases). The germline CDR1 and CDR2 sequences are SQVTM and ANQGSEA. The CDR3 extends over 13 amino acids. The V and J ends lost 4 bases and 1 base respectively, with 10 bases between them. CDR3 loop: CSVVGGRNTEAFF. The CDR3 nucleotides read TGCAGCGTTGTTGGGGGGAGGAACACTGAAGCTTTCTTT. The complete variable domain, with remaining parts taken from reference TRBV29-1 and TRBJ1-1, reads SAVISQKPSRDICQRGTSLTIQCQVDSQVTMMFWYRQQPGQSLTLIATANQGSEATYESGFVIDKFPISRPNLTFSTLTVSNMSPEDSSIYLCSVVGGRNTEAFFGQGTRLTVV.

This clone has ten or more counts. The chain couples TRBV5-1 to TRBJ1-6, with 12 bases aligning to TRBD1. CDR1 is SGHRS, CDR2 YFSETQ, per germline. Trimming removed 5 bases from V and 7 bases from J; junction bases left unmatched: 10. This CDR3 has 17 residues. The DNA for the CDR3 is TGCGCCAGCAGGGGGACAGGGGGCGCAATGGGGAATTCACCCCTCCACTTT. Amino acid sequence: CASRGTGGAMGNSPLHF.

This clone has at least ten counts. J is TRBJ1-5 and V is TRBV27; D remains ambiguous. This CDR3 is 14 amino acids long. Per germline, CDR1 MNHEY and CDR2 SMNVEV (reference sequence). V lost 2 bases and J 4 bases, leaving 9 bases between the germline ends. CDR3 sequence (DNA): TGTGCCAGCAGTTTAACTCCGGGAAATCAGCCCCAGCATTTT. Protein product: CASSLTPGNQPQHF.

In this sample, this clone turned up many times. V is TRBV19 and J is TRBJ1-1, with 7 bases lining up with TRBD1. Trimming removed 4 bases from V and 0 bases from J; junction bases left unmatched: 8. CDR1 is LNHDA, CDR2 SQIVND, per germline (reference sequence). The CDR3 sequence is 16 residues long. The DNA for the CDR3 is TGTGCCAGTAGTAAGCTGACAGGGCCACTGAACACTGAAGCTTTCTTT. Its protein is CASSKLTGPLNTEAFF.

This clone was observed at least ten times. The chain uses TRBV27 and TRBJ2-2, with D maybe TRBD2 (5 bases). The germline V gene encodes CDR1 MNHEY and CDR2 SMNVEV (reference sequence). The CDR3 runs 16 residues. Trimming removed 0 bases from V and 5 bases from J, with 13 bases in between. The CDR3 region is CASSLSGVDGTGELFF. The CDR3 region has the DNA TGTGCCAGCAGTTTATCCGGGGTTGACGGGACCGGGGAGCTGTTTTTT.

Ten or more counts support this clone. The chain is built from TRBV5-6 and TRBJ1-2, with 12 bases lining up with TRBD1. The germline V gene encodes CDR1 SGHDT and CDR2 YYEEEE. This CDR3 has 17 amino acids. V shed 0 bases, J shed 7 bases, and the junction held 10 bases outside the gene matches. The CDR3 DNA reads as TGTGCCAGCAGCTTGGGGGACAGGGGGCGAGGGTCTGGTGGCTACACCTTC. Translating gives CASSLGDRGRGSGGYTF.

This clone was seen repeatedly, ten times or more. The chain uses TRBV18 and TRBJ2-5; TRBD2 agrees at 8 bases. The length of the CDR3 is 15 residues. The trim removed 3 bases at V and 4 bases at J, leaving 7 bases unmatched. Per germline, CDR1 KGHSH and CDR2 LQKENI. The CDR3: CASSPFGGEGETQYF. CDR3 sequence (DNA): TGTGCCAGCTCACCCTTCGGGGGGGAAGGAGAGACCCAGTACTTC. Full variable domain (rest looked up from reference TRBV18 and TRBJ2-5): NAGVMQNPRHLVRRRGQEARLRCSPMKGHSHVYWYRQLPEEGLKFMVYLQKENIIDESGMPKERFSAEFPKEGPSILRIQQVVRGDSAAYFCASSPFGGEGETQYFGPGTRLLVL.